The 5 T cell receptor beta chains below were found in one sample sequenced in a study of spatial heterogeneity in lung cancer. Specified time point: sample taken at primary tumor resection. Study-wide results and caveats: Mutation tallies in tumors tracked expanded intratumoral alpha and beta TCR counts.

These receptors are not linked to any known antigen. TCRdb reprocessed the 5' RACE reads via MiXCR and lists one record per CDR3 protein. The table lists 9,500 to 10,000 distinct CDR3 sequences, 5.5% to 7.5% of them singletons. Sample: lung tumor tissue, taken at surgery. The source is a male donor with early-stage non-small cell lung cancer.

This clonotype was observed many times. This beta chain is off target for a library built for alpha chains, so its abundance means little. The V call is TRBV20-1, the J call TRBJ1-4; 10 bases match TRBD1. Germline loops: CDR1 DFQATT, CDR2 SNEGSKA (reference sequence). Losses at the gene ends were 5 bases for V and 7 bases for J; bases not matched to a gene: 7. This CDR3 contains 14 residues. For the CDR3, the DNA is TGCAGTGCTCCTCGACAGGGGGCGGGTGAAAAACTGTTTTTT. Protein sequence: CSAPRQGAGEKLFF.

This clonotype was counted many times. This beta chain is an unintended read in a library built for alpha chains; its size means little. This sequence joins TRBV5-1 and TRBJ2-5; perhaps TRBD2 as D (5 bases). CDR1 and CDR2 (germline): SGHRS, YFSETQ. The CDR3 length is 16 residues. Trimming cost V 1 base and J 4 bases, with 17 bases left between them. The CDR3 DNA follows: TGCGCCAGCAGCTTGACGGTCCGGGAAGGGTCAGAGACCCAGTACTTC. This translates into CASSLTVREGSETQYF. The full variable domain, with the rest looked up from reference TRBV5-1 and TRBJ2-5, is KAGVTQTPRYLIKTRGQQVTLSCSPISGHRSVSWYQQTPGQGLQFLFEYFSETQRNKGNFPGRFSGRQFSNSRSEMNVSTLELGDSALYLCASSLTVREGSETQYFGPGTRLLVL.

Many counts were recorded for this clonotype. This beta chain is off target for a library built for alpha chains, so its abundance means little. The rearrangement uses TRBV27 and TRBJ2-5; 7 positions agree with TRBD1. Germline V lookup: CDR1 MNHEY, CDR2 SMNVEV (reference sequence). The CDR3 is 15 residues long. V dropped 5 bases and J dropped 7; count of bases not matched to a gene: 13. This chain's CDR3 is CASSGVGGRSVTQYF. The CDR3 bases are TGTGCCAGCAGTGGGGTAGGGGGCCGGTCTGTGACCCAGTACTTC.

Notes on this clonotype: Because this beta chain is a stray read in a library intended to capture alpha chains, its abundance should not be given much weight. This rearrangement joins TRBV10-3 to TRBJ1-2; TRBD1 matches at 7 bases. The CDR3 totals 11 residues. Germline lookup yields CDR1 ENHRY and CDR2 SYGVKD. V was clipped by 8 bases and J by 6 bases; unmatched bases: 3. CDR3: CAIGDRDGYTF. CDR3 sequence (DNA): TGTGCCATCGGAGACAGGGATGGCTACACCTTC.

In its sample, this clonotype ranks as hyperexpanded. For a library built for alpha chains, this beta chain is a stray read; little rests on its size. This sequence joins TRBV12-5 and TRBJ2-5; a weak D match, TRBD2 (6 bases). V was shortened by 5 bases and J by 7 bases, with 23 bases between the two germline ends. Germline CDR1 is LGHNT and CDR2 is FRNRAP. CDR3 size: 16 residues. The CDR3, as DNA: TGTGCTAGTGGTCCACTGAGCAAGGAGGGGACTGCGACCCAGTACTTC. Translating it yields CASGPLSKEGTATQYF.